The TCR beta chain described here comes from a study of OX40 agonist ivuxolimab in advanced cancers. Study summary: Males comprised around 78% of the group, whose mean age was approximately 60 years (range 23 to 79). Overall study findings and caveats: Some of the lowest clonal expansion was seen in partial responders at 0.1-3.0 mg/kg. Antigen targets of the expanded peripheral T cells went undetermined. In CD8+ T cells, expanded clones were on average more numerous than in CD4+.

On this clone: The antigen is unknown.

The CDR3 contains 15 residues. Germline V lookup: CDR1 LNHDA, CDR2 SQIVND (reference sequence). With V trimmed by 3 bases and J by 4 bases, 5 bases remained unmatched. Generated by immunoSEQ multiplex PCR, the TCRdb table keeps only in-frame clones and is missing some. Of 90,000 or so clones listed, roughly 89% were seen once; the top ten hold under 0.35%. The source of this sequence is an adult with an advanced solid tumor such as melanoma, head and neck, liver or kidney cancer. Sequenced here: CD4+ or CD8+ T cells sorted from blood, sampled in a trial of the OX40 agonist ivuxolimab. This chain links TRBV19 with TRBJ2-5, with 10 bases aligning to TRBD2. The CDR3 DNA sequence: TGTGCCAGTAGTATTAGAGCGGGAGGGGGAGAGACCCAGTACTTC. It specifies CASSIRAGGGETQYF.